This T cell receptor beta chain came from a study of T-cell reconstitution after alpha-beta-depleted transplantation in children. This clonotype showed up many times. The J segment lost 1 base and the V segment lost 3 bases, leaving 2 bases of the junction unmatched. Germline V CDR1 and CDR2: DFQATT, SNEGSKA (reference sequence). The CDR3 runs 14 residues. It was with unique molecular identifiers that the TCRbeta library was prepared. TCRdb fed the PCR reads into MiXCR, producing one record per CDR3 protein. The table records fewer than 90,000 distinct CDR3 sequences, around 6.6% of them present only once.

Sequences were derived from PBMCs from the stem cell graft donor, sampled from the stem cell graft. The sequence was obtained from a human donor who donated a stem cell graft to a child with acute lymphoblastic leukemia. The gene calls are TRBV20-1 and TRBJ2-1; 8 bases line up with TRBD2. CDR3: CSASGGASYNEQFF. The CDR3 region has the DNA TGCAGTGCTAGCGGGGGGGCGTCCTACAATGAGCAGTTCTTC.